This entry lists 27 T cell receptor beta chains sequenced from one sample in a study of T cell repertoires in cytomegalovirus infection. The antigens these receptors bind are not known. Each CDR3 protein gets one entry after TCRdb re-called the reads with MiXCR. The table has fewer than 1,000,000 distinct CDR3 sequences, roughly 31% seen once. The specimen was cultured CD8+ T cells from PBMCs, collected from culture after CMV antigen stimulation. Every receptor here comes from a human donor in good health (CMV status not recorded). Some clones in this sample may be carry-over from other donors' samples.

The chain combines TRBV4-1 with TRBJ1-1; the D is unclear. Germline V gene data show CDR1 as MGHRA and CDR2 as YSYEKL. CDR3 length: 14 amino acids. The V gene lost 4 bases and the J gene lost 0 bases, with 9 bases spanning the gap. DNA of the CDR3: TGCGCCAGCAGCCGGAGGGTCTTGAACACTGAAGCTTTCTTT. It yields the protein CASSRRVLNTEAFF.

The J gene is TRBJ2-1, the V gene TRBV7-9, with 7 bases lining up with TRBD2. Trimming at V came to 6 bases and at J to 0 bases, leaving 8 bases not matched to a gene. The CDR3 consists of 16 residues. CDR1 and CDR2 (germline): SEHNR, FQNEAQ (reference sequence). The CDR3 region has the DNA TGTGCCAGCAGTCGACCGGGGGGTAGCTCCTACAATGAGCAGTTCTTC. Protein: CASSRPGGSSYNEQFF. The full variable domain, in which reference TRBV7-9 and TRBJ2-1 provide the parts outside the CDR3, is DTGVSQNPRHKITKRGQNVTFRCDPISEHNRLYWYRQTLGQGPEFLTYFQNEAQLEKSRLLSDRFSAERPKGSFSTLEIQRTEQGDSAMYLCASSRPGGSSYNEQFFGPGTRLTVL.

This clonotype was detected ten times or more. The V call is TRBV3-1, the J call TRBJ1-5, with 9 bases aligning to TRBD1. This CDR3 is 18 amino acids long. J lost 0 bases, V lost 3 bases, and 9 bases had no gene match. Germline CDR1 is LGHDT and CDR2 is YNNKEL (reference sequence). Here the CDR3 reads CASSHGTGTPYSNQPQHF. The CDR3 DNA reads as TGTGCCAGCAGCCATGGGACAGGGACCCCTTATAGCAATCAGCCCCAGCATTTT.

This clonotype was seen only a few times. The rearrangement joins TRBV5-6 to TRBJ2-7; the D is unclear. CDR3 length: 13 amino acids. Trimming pared 3 bases from V and 3 bases from J, leaving 10 bases between. The germline V gene has CDR1 SGHDT and CDR2 YYEEEE. The CDR3 bases are TGTGCCAGCAGCTCCGCCCGGAACTACGAGCAGTACGTC. Protein sequence: CASSSARNYEQYV.

The chain uses TRBV29-1 and TRBJ2-1, with D unresolved. CDR3 length: 13 amino acids. The V gene lost 2 bases and the J gene lost 6 bases, with 11 bases spanning the gap. The germline CDR1 and CDR2 sequences are SQVTM and ANQGSEA. The chain's CDR3 is CSVEYLDPNEQFF. Here the CDR3 DNA reads TGCAGCGTTGAATATCTGGACCCCAATGAGCAGTTCTTC.

The chain couples TRBV5-6 to TRBJ1-5; tentative D call: TRBD1 (5 bases). CDR1 and CDR2 (germline): SGHDT, YYEEEE. Trimming pared 4 bases from V and 6 bases from J, leaving 11 bases between. The CDR3 loop spans 13 amino acids. The CDR3 DNA follows: TGTGCCAGCAGCGGCGGGACCGGTCAGCCCCAGCATTTT. This codes for CASSGGTGQPQHF.

V gene TRBV6-2 or TRBV6-3 combines with J gene TRBJ2-7; tentatively, D is TRBD2 (6 bases). The CDR3 spans 14 residues. Per germline, CDR1 MNHEY and CDR2 SVGEGT. V was trimmed by 7 bases and J by 5 bases, leaving 18 bases between them. CDR3 DNA sequence: TGTGCCAGCATCCGGGACTCCGAAATCCACGAGCAGTACTTC. Translating it yields CASIRDSEIHEQYF.

A note on this clonotype: The junction departs from germline at one end; a sequencing error may be responsible. The genes are TRBV7-2 and TRBJ1-2; possibly TRBD1 for D (6 bases). This CDR3 spans 14 amino acids. The V gene's germline CDR1 is SGHTA and CDR2 FQGNSA. Here the CDR3 reads CASSPFVRGNGYAF. CDR3 bases: TGTGCCAGCAGCCCCTTCGTCAGGGGTAATGGCTACGCCTTC.

In its sample, this clonotype was seen a few times. The CDR3 DNA sequence: TGTGCCAGCAGCCAGTTATCCTCACCCCTCCACTTT. Translating it yields CASSQLSSPLHF. V and J are TRBV7-6 and TRBJ1-6, with D uncertain. CDR3 length equals 12 residues. V was clipped by 5 bases and J by 10 bases, with 9 bases between them. CDR1 is SGHVS and CDR2 is FNYEAQ in the germline V gene. Supplemented by reference TRBV7-6 and TRBJ1-6, the full variable domain reads GAGVSQSPRYKVTKRGQDVALRCDPISGHVSLYWYRQALGQGPEFLTYFNYEAQQDKSGLPNDRFSAERPEGSISTLTIQRTEQRDSAMYRCASSQLSSPLHFGNGTRLTVT.

V usage is TRBV7-6 and J usage is TRBJ1-2; the D gene is possibly TRBD1 (6 bases). V lost 2 bases and J lost 8, with 15 bases in between. This CDR3 is built from 14 residues. From germline, CDR1 is SGHVS and CDR2 FNYEAQ. This chain's CDR3 is CASSLISRGEGYTF. The CDR3 nucleotides are TGTGCCAGCAGCTTAATTTCCAGGGGAGAAGGCTACACCTTC.

Comments on this clonotype: A much bigger clone sits one base away, suggesting this may be a read error. The chain joins TRBV7-4 to TRBJ2-2; TRBD1 agrees at 8 bases. CDR3 length: 14 residues. With 8 bases clipped from V and 4 bases from J, the junction kept 6 bases outside the gene matches. Per germline, CDR1 SGHVT and CDR2 SQSDAQ. The CDR3, as DNA: TGTGCCAGCGGCAGAACAGGGGGCACCGGGGAGCTGTTTTTT. This codes for CASGRTGGTGELFF.

Worth noting for this clonotype: The junction and the germline gene differ at one end; a read error may be behind it. This chain joins TRBV7-3 and TRBJ2-5, with D tentatively TRBD1 (5 bases). The CDR3 has 14 residues. Germline values: CDR1 SGHTA, CDR2 FQGTGA. The CDR3 bases are TGTGCCAGCAGCCCCGACAGTGTCGCAGAGGCCCAGTACTTC. Its protein product is CASSPDSVAEAQYF. Full variable domain (rest looked up from reference TRBV7-3 and TRBJ2-5): GAGVSQTPSNKVTEKGKYVELRCDPISGHTALYWYRQSLGQGPEFLIYFQGTGAADDSGLPNDRFFAVRPEGSVSTLKIQRTERGDSAVYLCASSPDSVAEAQYFGPGTRLLVL.

This clonotype has a handful of counts. Mismatch with germline at one junction end may stem from a read error. The genes are TRBV7-7 and TRBJ1-1; 9 bases are shared with TRBD1. The CDR3 is 13 amino acids. Germline values: CDR1 SSHAT, CDR2 FNYEAQ (reference sequence). In nucleotides, the CDR3 is TGTGCTAGCAGCACGGGACAGGGTACTGAAGCTTTCTTT. It yields the protein CASSTGQGTEAFF.

For this clonotype: A junction boundary mismatches the germline segment, possibly from a read error. The rearrangement links TRBV7-7 to TRBJ2-5; D may be TRBD1 (5 bases). The CDR3 loop spans 14 amino acids. The germline gives CDR1 SSHAT, CDR2 FNYEAQ (reference sequence). The CDR3 DNA reads TGTGCTAGCAGCTTAAACAGGAAACAAGAGACCCAGTACTTC. Protein sequence: CASSLNRKQETQYF.

This clonotype appeared many times. The chain recombines TRBV7-6 with TRBJ2-7; 9 bases map to TRBD1. The CDR3 totals 15 residues. J gave up 2 bases and V 1 base, and 3 bases lay outside the gene matches. Germline V gives CDR1 SGHVS, CDR2 FNYEAQ. Here the CDR3 reads CASSLEGQGTYEQYV. The CDR3 DNA sequence: TGTGCCAGCAGCTTAGAGGGACAGGGTACCTACGAGCAGTACGTC.

This clonotype was seen many times. This chain uses TRBV6-5 with TRBJ2-3, with unresolved D. V gave up 4 bases and J gave up 0 bases, with 8 bases separating them. The CDR3 runs to 14 residues. In germline, CDR1 is MNHEY, CDR2 SVGAGI. CDR3 bases: TGTGCCAGCAGTTTATTGTCGAGCACAGATACGCAGTATTTT. Its translation: CASSLLSSTDTQYF.

This clonotype has just a few counts. The chain carries TRBV12-3 or TRBV12-4 and TRBJ2-1; 13 nucleotides align to TRBD2. J lost 0 bases, V lost 5 bases, and 4 bases had no gene match. The CDR3 is 17 amino acids. The chain's CDR3 is CASSRTSGGSSYNEQFF. DNA for the CDR3: TGTGCCAGCAGTAGGACTAGCGGGGGCAGCTCCTACAATGAGCAGTTCTTC.

The rearrangement uses TRBV15 and TRBJ2-1, with 7 bases matching TRBD1. Germline V gene lookup returns CDR1 LNHNV and CDR2 YYDKDF (reference sequence). This CDR3 contains 15 residues. The V gene end was trimmed by 2 bases and the J gene end by 5 bases; junction bases not matched to a gene: 6. CDR3 sequence: CATSRTGDTHNEQFF. CDR3 nucleotide sequence: TGTGCCACCAGCAGAACAGGGGATACTCACAATGAGCAGTTCTTC.

The chain is built from TRBV7-9 and TRBJ1-2; D possibly corresponds to TRBD1 (6 bases). Germline V CDR1 and CDR2: SEHNR, FQNEAQ (reference sequence). Trimming removed 5 bases from V and 7 bases from J, with 23 bases in between. This CDR3 has 16 residues. The CDR3 loop is CASSDSPEGHIPGYTF. The CDR3 DNA sequence: TGTGCCAGCAGCGACTCCCCGGAGGGACATATTCCTGGCTACACCTTC.

This clonotype turned up a few times. The rearrangement uses TRBV7-6 and TRBJ2-3; D possibly matches TRBD1 or TRBD2 (5 bases each). V gave up 5 bases and J gave up 9 bases, with 21 bases separating them. The CDR3 is 15 amino acids. Germline V gene lookup returns CDR1 SGHVS and CDR2 FNYEAQ. The CDR3 here is CASSPNGFNGGTQYF. Here the CDR3 DNA reads TGTGCCAGCAGCCCGAATGGGTTCAATGGGGGAACGCAGTATTTT.

The chain is built from TRBV5-5 and TRBJ1-4, with D possibly TRBD1 on 6 matching bases. The germline V gene has CDR1 SGHKS and CDR2 YYEKEE (reference sequence). Between the trimmed V and J ends, which lost 1 base and 2 bases, there was a span of 9 bases. CDR3 length: 15 amino acids. The CDR3 bases are TGTGCCAGCAGCTTGTACCAGGGGACTAATGAAAAACTGTTTTTT. Amino acid sequence: CASSLYQGTNEKLFF.

The CDR3 spells CASSLVFAVLPGWGELFF. CDR3 nucleotide sequence: TGCGCCAGCAGCTTGGTATTTGCCGTTTTACCAGGATGGGGGGAGCTGTTTTTT. V usage is TRBV5-1 and J usage is TRBJ2-2; no clear D gene. The V end was cut by 0 bases, the J end by 8 bases, with 23 bases between. Germline CDR1 reads SGHRS; CDR2 reads YFSETQ. This CDR3 has 18 amino acids.

This clonotype has a handful of counts. V is TRBV6-6 and J is TRBJ2-3, with 10 bases that match TRBD2. CDR1 is MNHNY, CDR2 SVGAGI, per germline (reference sequence). The CDR3 length is 15 residues. Germline trimming cut 6 bases from V and 1 base from J; bases unmatched to any gene: 4. The CDR3 reads CASRKTSGRTDTQYF. The CDR3 nucleotides read TGTGCCAGCAGAAAGACTAGCGGGCGCACAGATACGCAGTATTTT.

This chain connects TRBV24-1 to TRBJ2-2, with 10 bases that match TRBD1. V gave up 0 bases and J gave up 7 bases; unmatched junction bases: 7. The CDR3 contains 17 residues. CDR1 KGHDR and CDR2 SFDVKD come from the germline V gene. CDR3 bases: TGTGCCACCAGTGATTTGCCTGGGACAGGGGAAATCGGGGAGCTGTTTTTT. It codes for CATSDLPGTGEIGELFF.

The V and J genes are TRBV7-8 and TRBJ2-7; tentatively, D is TRBD1 (5 bases). The CDR3 runs 14 residues. Germline assignment: CDR1 SGHVS and CDR2 FQNEAQ. With 5 bases removed from V and 2 bases from J, the gap between germline ends came to 13 bases. The CDR3, as DNA: TGTGCCAGCAGCCCGCGACAGTCTCCCTACGAGCAGTACGTC. This sequence encodes CASSPRQSPYEQYV.

The genes are TRBV19 and TRBJ2-1; 7 positions agree with TRBD1. The CDR3 runs to 17 residues. V shed 6 bases, J shed 6 bases, and the junction held 17 bases outside the gene matches. Germline-derived CDR1 and CDR2 are LNHDA and SQIVND (reference sequence). The CDR3 is CASSKTVDRPAGNEQFF. The CDR3 coding sequence is TGTGCCAGTAGCAAAACCGTGGACAGGCCCGCGGGCAATGAGCAGTTCTTC.

The chain recombines TRBV2 with TRBJ2-1; D ambiguous. The CDR3 runs to 14 residues. V gave up 0 bases and J gave up 3 bases, with 6 bases separating them. The germline V gene has CDR1 SNHLY and CDR2 FYNNEI. DNA of the CDR3: TGTGCCAGCAGTGAAGCCAATTACTACAATGAGCAGTTCTTC. Translated: CASSEANYYNEQFF.